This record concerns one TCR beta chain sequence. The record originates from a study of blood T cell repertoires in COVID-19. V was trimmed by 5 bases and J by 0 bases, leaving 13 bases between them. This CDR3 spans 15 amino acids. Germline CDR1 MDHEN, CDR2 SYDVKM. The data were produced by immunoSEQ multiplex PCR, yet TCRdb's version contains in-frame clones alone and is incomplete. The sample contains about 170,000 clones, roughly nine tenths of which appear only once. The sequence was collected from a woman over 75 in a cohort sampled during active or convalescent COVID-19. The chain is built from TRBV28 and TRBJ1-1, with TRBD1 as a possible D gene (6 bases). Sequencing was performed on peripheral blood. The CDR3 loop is CASSGTRKLNTEAFF. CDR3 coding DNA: TGTGCCAGCAGTGGGACACGAAAATTGAACACTGAAGCTTTCTTT.